This TCR beta chain originates from a study of cytomegalovirus exposure and HLA in healthy donors. The V end lost 0 bases, the J end lost 7 bases, and 10 bases lay between the germline ends. This CDR3 is built from 14 residues. From germline, CDR1 is MGHRA and CDR2 YSYEKL. This PCR relied on a set of 60 Vbeta primers and 13 Jbeta primers. Sequencing was performed with immunoSEQ multiplex PCR; in TCRdb, only in-frame clones are kept and a portion is missing. The table records about 200,000 clones, over 75% of them present only once. Sequencing used PBMCs. This rearrangement joins TRBV4-1 to TRBJ2-1; D not certain. This TCR was recovered from a woman aged 25-40 years in good health and CMV-seronegative. The CDR3: CASSQDVYLNEQFF. The DNA for the CDR3 is TGCGCCAGCAGCCAAGATGTCTACCTGAATGAGCAGTTCTTC.